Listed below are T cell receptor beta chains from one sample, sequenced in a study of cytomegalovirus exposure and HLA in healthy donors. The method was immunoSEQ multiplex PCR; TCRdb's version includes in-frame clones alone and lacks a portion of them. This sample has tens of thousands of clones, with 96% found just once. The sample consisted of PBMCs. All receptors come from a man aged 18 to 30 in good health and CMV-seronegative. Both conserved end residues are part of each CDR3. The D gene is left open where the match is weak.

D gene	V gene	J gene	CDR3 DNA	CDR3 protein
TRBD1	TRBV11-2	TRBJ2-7	TGTGCCAGCAGCCTCCACGGACAGGGGGCGGTCTACGAGCAGTACTTC	CASSLHGQGAVYEQYF
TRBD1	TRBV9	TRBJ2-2	TGTGCCAGCAGCGTCTCCGGGACAGGGGACGGGGAGCTGTTTTTT	CASSVSGTGDGELFF
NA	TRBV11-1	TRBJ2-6	TGTGCCAGCAGACCAATCTACTCTGGGGCCAACGTCCTGACTTTC	CASRPIYSGANVLTF
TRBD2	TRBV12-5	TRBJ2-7	TGTGCTAGTGGTTTCACAGCTAGCGGGAACACCTACGAGCAGTACTTC	CASGFTASGNTYEQYF
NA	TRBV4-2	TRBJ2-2	TGTGCCAGCAGCCAAGAGGCCGCGAACACCGGGGAGCTGTTTTTT	CASSQEAANTGELFF
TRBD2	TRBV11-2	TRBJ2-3	TGTGCCAGCAGCTCAACTAGCGGGAGCGCAGATACGCAGTATTTT	CASSSTSGSADTQYF
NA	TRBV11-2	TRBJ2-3	TGTGCCAGCGGGCACACAGATACGCAGTATTTT	CASGHTDTQYF
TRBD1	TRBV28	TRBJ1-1	TGTGCCAGCAAGGACAGGGGAGGCGCTGAAGCTTTCTTT	CASKDRGGAEAFF
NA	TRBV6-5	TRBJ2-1	TGTGCCAGCAGTTACGTGTCGAGGGCCTACAATGAGCAGTTCTTC	CASSYVSRAYNEQFF
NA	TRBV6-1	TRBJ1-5	TGTGCCAGCAGTGAAGGCAGGGAAAGTCAGCCCCAGCATTTT	CASSEGRESQPQHF
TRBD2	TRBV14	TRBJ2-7	TGTGCCAGCAGCCGGACTAGCGGCTTATACGAGCAGTACTTC	CASSRTSGLYEQYF
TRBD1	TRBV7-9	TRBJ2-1	TGTGCCAGCAGCTTGTCCGCACGCAGGACAGGGATATACAATGAGCAGTTCTTC	CASSLSARRTGIYNEQFF
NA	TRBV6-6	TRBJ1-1	TGTGCCAGCAGTTACAGAGGGAACACTGAAGCTTTCTTT	CASSYRGNTEAFF
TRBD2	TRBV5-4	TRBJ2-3	TGTGCCAGCAGTCCCCTAGCGGGAGGGCCAGATACGCAGTATTTT	CASSPLAGGPDTQYF
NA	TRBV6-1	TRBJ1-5	TGTGCCAGCAGTGACGGACAGAGCAATCAGCCCCAGCATTTT	CASSDGQSNQPQHF
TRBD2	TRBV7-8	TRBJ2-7	TGTGCCAGCAGCTTTCCGGGACTAGAGTACGAGCAGTACTTC	CASSFPGLEYEQYF
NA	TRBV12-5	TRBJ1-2	TGTGCTAGTGGGGACTCGGGGGGCTACACCTTC	CASGDSGGYTF